A single sample is the source of the 20 T cell receptor beta chains below, sequenced in a study of blood T cell repertoires in COVID-19. The repertoire was sequenced with immunoSEQ multiplex PCR; TCRdb's copy has only in-frame clones and lacks some. The sample lists approximately 390,000 clones; 88% were seen once. The source material was PBMCs or T cells enriched from blood (not recorded which). These receptors originate from a woman in her thirties or forties with acute COVID-19.

The sample holds one count of this clone. This sequence joins TRBV11-2 and TRBJ1-1, with 7 bases that match TRBD1. Germline CDR1 and CDR2: SGHAT and FQNNGV. This CDR3 comprises 13 residues. After removal of 3 bases from V and 7 bases from J, the junction contained 5 bases not matched to a gene. CDR3 sequence: CASSFTTGSEAFF. Here the CDR3 DNA reads TGTGCCAGCAGCTTCACGACAGGGAGTGAAGCTTTCTTT.

This rearrangement joins TRBV12-3 or TRBV12-4 to TRBJ1-2; D gene uncertain. The CDR3 is 12 amino acids. With 1 base removed from V and 8 bases from J, the gap between germline ends came to 8 bases. The CDR3 DNA sequence: TGTGCCAGCAGTTTAGTACGTCAGGGCTACACCTTC. This gives the protein CASSLVRQGYTF.

The chain carries TRBV7-9 and TRBJ2-1, with TRBD2 matching 15 bases. The trim removed 8 bases at V and 5 bases at J, leaving 7 bases unmatched. The CDR3 totals 16 residues. The germline gives CDR1 SEHNR, CDR2 FQNEAQ (reference sequence). CDR3 DNA: TGTGCCAGCCAAGGACTAGCGGGGGGGCCGGACAATGAGCAGTTCTTC. It is translated as CASQGLAGGPDNEQFF. Full variable domain (outside the CDR3, taken from reference TRBV7-9 and TRBJ2-1): DTGVSQNPRHKITKRGQNVTFRCDPISEHNRLYWYRQTLGQGPEFLTYFQNEAQLEKSRLLSDRFSAERPKGSFSTLEIQRTEQGDSAMYLCASQGLAGGPDNEQFFGPGTRLTVL.

This clone was picked up one time. For the CDR3, the DNA is TGTGCCAGCAGCTTAATATCAGGTTGGGATAATTCACCCCTCCACTTT. Encoded protein: CASSLISGWDNSPLHF. The chain uses TRBV11-2 and TRBJ1-6; D gene ambiguous. The CDR3 loop spans 16 amino acids. Germline V gene data show CDR1 as SGHAT and CDR2 as FQNNGV. V gave up 2 bases and J gave up 5 bases, with 13 bases separating them.

The chain uses TRBV5-1 and TRBJ2-3, with TRBD1 matching 11 bases. CDR3 length: 16 amino acids. Unmatched junction bases numbered 13, after V lost 4 bases and J lost 9 bases. Germline CDR1 is SGHRS and CDR2 is YFSETQ. The CDR3 here is CASSKAGTGGFTTQYF. The CDR3 nucleotides read TGCGCCAGCAGCAAAGCCGGGACAGGGGGATTCACCACGCAGTATTTT.

V gene TRBV11-2 combines with J gene TRBJ2-7, with 8 nucleotides matching TRBD1. Germline CDR1 reads SGHAT; CDR2 reads FQNNGV. The CDR3 has 15 amino acids. With 5 bases clipped from V and 4 bases from J, the junction kept 10 bases outside the gene matches. The CDR3 spells CASSGDRTTPYEQYF. The CDR3 DNA sequence: TGTGCCAGCAGCGGGGACAGGACTACACCTTACGAGCAGTACTTC.

The sample holds a few counts of this clone. V and J are TRBV11-2 and TRBJ1-4, with a possible D match to TRBD1 (6 bases). V lost 5 bases to trimming and J lost 6 bases, with 13 bases between them. CDR1 and CDR2 from the germline V gene are SGHAT and FQNNGV. The CDR3 has 14 amino acids. The CDR3 bases are TGTGCCAGCAGCCCGGGGGGGGCAGATGAAAAACTGTTTTTT. Translating it yields CASSPGGADEKLFF.

This chain links TRBV2 with TRBJ1-2; 10 bases are a match to TRBD1. Losses at the gene ends were 4 bases for V and 8 bases for J; bases not matched to a gene: 7. This CDR3 region has 14 residues. CDR1 and CDR2 (germline): SNHLY, FYNNEI. The CDR3 here is CASSVTGQGVGYTF. The CDR3 bases are TGTGCCAGCAGTGTTACTGGACAGGGGGTAGGCTACACCTTC.

J is TRBJ1-2 and V is TRBV27; TRBD1 is a possible D gene (5 bases). Trimming shortened V by 3 bases and J by 4 bases, and 15 bases separated the two germline ends. The germline V gene has CDR1 MNHEY and CDR2 SMNVEV (reference sequence). CDR3 size: 15 residues. In DNA form, the CDR3 reads TGTGCCAGCAGTTTCTCACCGACAGCTATCTATGGCTACACCTTC. Translating it yields CASSFSPTAIYGYTF.

This clone was found a few times. The chain recombines TRBV5-5 with TRBJ1-5; D gene unclear. The CDR3 runs to 14 residues. Trimming removed 0 bases from V and 8 bases from J, with 12 bases in between. Germline V gene sequence: CDR1 SGHKS, CDR2 YYEKEE (reference sequence). CDR3 nucleotides: TGTGCCAGCAGCTTGGAGGGAGGGAACAAGCCCCAGCATTTT. It is translated as CASSLEGGNKPQHF.

The J gene is TRBJ1-1, the V gene TRBV20-1; D is possibly TRBD1 (5 bases). V was pared by 3 bases and J by 3 bases, with 14 bases between. The CDR3 sequence is 14 residues long. Germline CDR1 DFQATT, CDR2 SNEGSKA (reference sequence). The CDR3 sequence is CSASRGFRDTEAFF. CDR3 DNA: TGCAGTGCTAGTAGGGGTTTTCGTGACACTGAAGCTTTCTTT.

The chain couples TRBV28 to TRBJ1-5; possibly TRBD1 for D (5 bases). V was trimmed by 4 bases and J by 6 bases, leaving 13 bases between them. This CDR3 is 14 amino acids long. The germline V gene encodes CDR1 MDHEN and CDR2 SYDVKM. The CDR3 DNA reads as TGTGCCAGCAGTTCCCTTGCGGGGGGTCAGCCCCAGCATTTT. Amino acids: CASSSLAGGQPQHF.

This clone was picked up a small number of times. The V call is TRBV6-5, the J call TRBJ2-7; D gene unclear. The ends were cut back, 6 bases at V and 0 bases at J, with 9 bases in the middle. The CDR3 consists of 13 residues. The germline gives CDR1 MNHEY, CDR2 SVGAGI. CDR3 sequence reads: CASRKSDSYEQYF. In nucleotides, the CDR3 is TGTGCCAGCAGGAAATCAGACTCCTACGAGCAGTACTTC.

CDR3 loop: CASSSGWGRELFF. CDR3 coding DNA: TGTGCCAGCAGCTCGGGATGGGGGCGGGAGCTGTTTTTT. The rearrangement links TRBV7-9 to TRBJ2-2, with D possibly TRBD1 on 6 matching bases. The V end lost 4 bases, the J end lost 9 bases, and 12 bases lay between the germline ends. The CDR3 is 13 residues long. From germline, CDR1 is SEHNR and CDR2 FQNEAQ (reference sequence).

The rearrangement uses TRBV24-1 and TRBJ1-5, with a possible D match to TRBD1 (5 bases). Germline CDR1 is KGHDR and CDR2 is SFDVKD. Trimming removed 12 bases at V and 0 bases at J, with 17 bases between. The CDR3 loop spans 15 amino acids. The DNA for the CDR3 is TGTGCCCTTGCGGGGCTCGGATATAGCAATCAGCCCCAGCATTTT. This gives the protein CALAGLGYSNQPQHF.

The chain uses TRBV3-1 (or the pseudogene TRBV3-2) and TRBJ2-7, with TRBD2 identical over 13 bases. Germline lookup yields CDR1 LGHDT and CDR2 YNNKEL (reference sequence). The CDR3 loop spans 14 amino acids. The ends lost 4 bases at V and 5 bases at J; junction bases unmatched: 2. DNA for the CDR3: TGTGCCAGCAGCCGTGGACTAGCGGGGGACGAGCAGTACTTC. It is translated as CASSRGLAGDEQYF.

The chain couples TRBV11-3 to TRBJ2-2; possible D gene TRBD1, 5 bases. V lost 5 bases, J lost 3 bases, and 13 bases lay in between. Germline V lookup: CDR1 SGHNT, CDR2 YENEEA. The CDR3 runs to 15 residues. The CDR3 DNA sequence: TGTGCCAGCAGCCTAGTAGGGGTGGACACCGGGGAGCTGTTTTTT. It specifies CASSLVGVDTGELFF.

The chain uses TRBV9 and TRBJ1-1; the D is unclear. The CDR3 is 17 residues long. Germline V lookup: CDR1 SGDLS, CDR2 YYNGEE. V gave up 1 base and J gave up 1 base, with 17 bases separating them. The CDR3 reads CASSVFAPGGENTEAFF. CDR3 DNA: TGTGCCAGCAGCGTATTTGCCCCCGGTGGAGAGAACACTGAAGCTTTCTTT.

The CDR3 nucleotides read TGTGCCAGCAGCACCCGGACAGGGGCGGGAAACACCATATATTTT. As protein: CASSTRTGAGNTIYF. This sequence joins TRBV9 and TRBJ1-3; TRBD1 matches 9 bases. Unmatched junction bases numbered 6, after V lost 4 bases and J lost 4 bases. Germline assignment: CDR1 SGDLS and CDR2 YYNGEE. This CDR3 is built from 15 residues. Using reference TRBV9 and TRBJ1-3 for the parts outside the CDR3, the full variable domain is DSGVTQTPKHLITATGQRVTLRCSPRSGDLSVYWYQQSLDQGLQFLIQYYNGEERAKGNILERFSAQQFPDLHSELNLSSLELGDSALYFCASSTRTGAGNTIYFGEGSWLTVV.

The chain recombines TRBV9 with TRBJ1-2; D remains ambiguous. CDR1 and CDR2 (germline): SGDLS, YYNGEE. Trimming shortened V by 4 bases and J by 4 bases, and 8 bases separated the two germline ends. The CDR3 length is 12 residues. The CDR3 reads CASSPSSYGYTF. The CDR3 DNA sequence: TGTGCCAGCAGCCCGTCTTCCTATGGCTACACCTTC.